This T cell receptor beta chain was retrieved from a study of blood T cell repertoires in COVID-19. This CDR3 is built from 16 residues. V dropped 2 bases and J dropped 1; count of bases not matched to a gene: 4. Germline CDR1 is KGHDR and CDR2 is SFDVKD. The Seattle patients joined while their infection was active and were tracked longitudinally afterward. Study processing details: Estimation of nucleated cell counts was performed using reference gene primer amplification. Clones were read by immunoSEQ multiplex PCR, and TCRdb kept only the in-frame ones, dropping some. V and J calls and clone size follow that table, whereas D and trimming were derived from the DNA. The table shows around 280,000 clones, with 89% occurring only once.

Sequencing used peripheral blood. The receptor comes from a woman in her thirties with COVID-19, enrolled during active disease. The V and J genes are TRBV24-1 and TRBJ2-3; TRBD1 matches at 8 bases. The CDR3, as DNA: TGTGCCACCAGTGATTCAGGGGGCCTGGGCACAGATACGCAGTATTTT. Its protein is CATSDSGGLGTDTQYF.